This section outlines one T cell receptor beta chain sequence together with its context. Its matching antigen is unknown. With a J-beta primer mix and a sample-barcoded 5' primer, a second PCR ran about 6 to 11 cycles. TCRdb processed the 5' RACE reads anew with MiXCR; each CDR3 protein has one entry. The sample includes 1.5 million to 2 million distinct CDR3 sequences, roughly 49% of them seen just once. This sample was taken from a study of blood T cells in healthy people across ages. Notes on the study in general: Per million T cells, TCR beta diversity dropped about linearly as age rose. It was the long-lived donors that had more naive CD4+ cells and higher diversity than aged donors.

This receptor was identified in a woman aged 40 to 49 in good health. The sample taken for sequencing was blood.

CDR3 sequence reads: CSARGLAGAGEQYF. The CDR3 DNA is TGCAGTGCTAGAGGACTAGCGGGGGCAGGCGAGCAGTACTTC. V is TRBV20-1 and J is TRBJ2-5, with 12 bases aligning to TRBD2. Gene TRBJ2-7 matches the end of the DNA better, so the J call may be wrong. The CDR3 contains 14 residues. Germline lookup yields CDR1 DFQATT and CDR2 SNEGSKA (reference sequence).